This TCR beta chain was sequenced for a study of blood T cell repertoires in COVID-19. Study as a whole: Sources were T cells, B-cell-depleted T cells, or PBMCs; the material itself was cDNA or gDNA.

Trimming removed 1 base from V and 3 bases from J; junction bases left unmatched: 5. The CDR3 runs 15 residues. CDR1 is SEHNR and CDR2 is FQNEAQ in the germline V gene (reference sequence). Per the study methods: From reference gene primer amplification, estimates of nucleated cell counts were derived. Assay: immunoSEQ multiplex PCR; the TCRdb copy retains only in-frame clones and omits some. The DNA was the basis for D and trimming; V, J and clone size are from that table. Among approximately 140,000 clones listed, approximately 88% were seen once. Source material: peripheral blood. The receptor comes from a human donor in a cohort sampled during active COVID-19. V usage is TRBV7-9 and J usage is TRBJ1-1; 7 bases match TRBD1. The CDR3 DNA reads TGTGCCAGCAGCTTAGATGGAACAGGGGACACTGAAGCTTTCTTT. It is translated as CASSLDGTGDTEAFF.